A selection of T cell receptor beta chains follows, all from one sample in a study of shared clonotypes between healthy human individuals. Clones were read by immunoSEQ multiplex PCR, and TCRdb kept only the in-frame ones, dropping some. The table records around 1.9 million clones, about 92% of them present only once. Sequenced: naive CD8+ T cells from PBMCs. These receptors were obtained from a man aged 18 to 35 in good health. Some clones in this sample may be carry-over from other donors' samples. The CDR3 runs from the conserved cysteine through the conserved F or W. A D gene is named only where the DNA matches it firmly. Clone size is shown for a subset of rows, as once, few, many or a class of expanded clone.

clone size	D gene	J gene	V gene	CDR3 DNA	CDR3 protein
NA	TRBD2	TRBJ2-1	TRBV7-2	TGTGCCAGCAGCTCGGGACTAGCGGACAATGAGCAGTTCTTC	CASSSGLADNEQFF
NA	NA	TRBJ2-7	TRBV6-1	TGTGCCAGCAGTGAAAGAGGTGCAGGGTTTCTTTTGGAGCAGTACTTC	CASSERGAGFLLEQYF
NA	TRBD1	TRBJ2-6	TRBV9	TGTGCCAGCAGCGCCCTGACAGGGCAACACTCTGGGGCCAACGTCCTGACTTTC	CASSALTGQHSGANVLTF
NA	NA	TRBJ1-1	TRBV11-1	TGTGCCAGCAGCTTAGGGGGTCCCACTGAAGCTTTCTTT	CASSLGGPTEAFF
NA	NA	TRBJ1-2	TRBV10-3	TGTGCCATCAGTGAGACCCAGGGGCCGAACTATGGCTACACCTTC	CAISETQGPNYGYTF
NA	NA	TRBJ1-5	TRBV27	TGTGCCAGCAGTTTATTTTCAGGGATCGATCAGCCCCAGCATTTT	CASSLFSGIDQPQHF
NA	NA	TRBJ2-1	TRBV5-6	TGTGCCAGCAGCTTGCCCAGGGCCCTCGATGAGCAGTTCTTC	CASSLPRALDEQFF
NA	TRBD1	TRBJ1-3	TRBV9	TGTGCCAGCAGCCCCCGGGTTGTAGGGGGCCTGACCTCCAGCTCTGGAAACACCATATATTTT	CASSPRVVGGLTSSSGNTIYF
NA	NA	TRBJ1-5	TRBV7-2	TGTGCCAGCAGCTTATTAGGGGCCGGTTTCGCTTGGCAGCCCCAGCATTTT	CASSLLGAGFAWQPQHF
few	NA	TRBJ2-2	TRBV10-3	TGTGCCATCAGTGAGACCGGGGAGCTGTTTTTT	CAISETGELFF
NA	TRBD1	TRBJ2-7	TRBV5-6	TGTGCCAGCAGCCTAGGGACAGGGGGCTACGAGCAGTACTTC	CASSLGTGGYEQYF
NA	NA	TRBJ1-4	TRBV7-2	TGTGCCAGCAGCTTACAGAGGACTAATGAAAAACTGTTTTTT	CASSLQRTNEKLFF
NA	TRBD1	TRBJ2-2	TRBV9	TGTGCCAGCAGCGCTGGGACAGGGGGACACACCGGGGAGCTGTTTTTT	CASSAGTGGHTGELFF
NA	NA	TRBJ2-7	TRBV19	TGTGCCAGTAGGCCGGCGCACCATTCGAACTACGAGCAGTACTTC	CASRPAHHSNYEQYF
NA	NA	TRBJ1-4	TRBV6-6	TGTGCCAGCACCGAACTCACCATGACAAATGAAAAACTGTTTTTT	CASTELTMTNEKLFF
once	TRBD1	TRBJ1-1	TRBV5-4	TGTGCCAGCAGCTGGACAGGGACAGGTGAAGCTTTCTTT	CASSWTGTGEAFF
NA	NA	TRBJ1-5	TRBV6-1	TGTGCCAGCAGTGATAGTCCAAATAGCAATCAGCCCCAGCATTTT	CASSDSPNSNQPQHF
few	NA	TRBJ1-2	TRBV19	TGTGCCAGTTATTACTATGGCTACACCTTC	CASYYYGYTF
NA	TRBD2	TRBJ2-5	TRBV9	TGTGCCAGCAGCGTAGGTCTAGCGGCTCACCCCGGAGAGACCCAGTACTTC	CASSVGLAAHPGETQYF
NA	NA	TRBJ1-1	TRBV27	TGTGCCAGCAGGCTGGGACCTAACACTGAAGCTTTCTTT	CASRLGPNTEAFF
NA	NA	TRBJ2-7	TRBV2	TGTGCCAGCAGGTCGGGGGCGGTTTTGTACTTC	CASRSGAVLYF
NA	TRBD1	TRBJ1-2	TRBV5-6	TGTGCCAGCGGGTCAACAGGGGCCGGAGATGGCTACACCTTC	CASGSTGAGDGYTF
NA	TRBD1	TRBJ2-2	TRBV15	TGTGCCACCAGCAGAGGGACAGGGGTTATCGGCGGGGAGCTGTTTTTT	CATSRGTGVIGGELFF
NA	NA	TRBJ2-5	TRBV9	TGTGCCAGCAGCCTAGGACGGGCCCGTAATCAAGAGACCCAGTACTTC	CASSLGRARNQETQYF
NA	TRBD1	TRBJ2-2	TRBV27	TGTGCCAGCAGTTTGGGACAGGGTAGTCCCGGGGAGCTGTTTTTT	CASSLGQGSPGELFF
NA	NA	TRBJ1-5	TRBV7-8	TGTGCCAGCAGCCCTGAGCCGGGGGCAAGCCAGCCCCAGCATTTT	CASSPEPGASQPQHF
NA	NA	TRBJ1-1	TRBV5-4	TGTGCCAGCAGCTCCGAACAGGGTTTGAGCGCTGAAGCTTTCTTT	CASSSEQGLSAEAFF
NA	TRBD1	TRBJ1-5	TRBV4-1	TGCGCCAGCAGCCAGACCGCAGGGACAGGGACGAATCAGCCCCAGCATTTT	CASSQTAGTGTNQPQHF
NA	TRBD2	TRBJ2-1	TRBV9	TGTGCCAGCAGCCCCCGGGGAGCGGGATATAATGAGCAGTTCTTC	CASSPRGAGYNEQFF
NA	NA	TRBJ1-1	TRBV27	TGTGCCAGCAGTTTCTTCCAGAACACTGAAGCTTTCTTT	CASSFFQNTEAFF
NA	TRBD2	TRBJ2-3	TRBV6-5	TGTGCCAGCAGTTATGGGACTAGCGGGACCACAGATACGCAGTATTTT	CASSYGTSGTTDTQYF
once	NA	TRBJ2-3	TRBV19	TGTGCCAGTAGTAGCCGGGACTGGGATTTCACAGATACGCAGTATTTT	CASSSRDWDFTDTQYF
NA	TRBD1	TRBJ2-7	TRBV27	TGTGCCAGCAGTTCCCTTGGACAGGGGATATACGAGCAGTACTTC	CASSSLGQGIYEQYF
NA	NA	TRBJ2-1	TRBV19	TGTGCCAGTAGTATAGATTGGCGGAGCTACAATGAGCAGTTCTTC	CASSIDWRSYNEQFF
NA	NA	TRBJ1-1	TRBV5-1	TGCGCCAGCAGCCCCTCGCGGCCGACGGAGGGACAAGGCGCTGAAGCTTTCTTT	CASSPSRPTEGQGAEAFF
once	TRBD2	TRBJ2-1	TRBV12-5	TGTGCTAGTGGTTTGGTACTAGGTGGAGCTAGCGGAAACAATGAGCAGTTCTTC	CASGLVLGGASGNNEQFF
NA	NA	TRBJ1-2	TRBV30	TGTGCCGGTGGAGGCGGACAGAAGAACTATGGCTACACCTTC	CAGGGGQKNYGYTF
NA	NA	TRBJ1-1	TRBV19	TGTGCCAGTAGTATCAAGGTCCAGAACACTGAAGCTTTCTTT	CASSIKVQNTEAFF
NA	NA	TRBJ1-2	TRBV29-1	TGCAGCGTTGATAGTTGGTGGGGATCTGCCTATGGCTACACCTTC	CSVDSWWGSAYGYTF
NA	NA	TRBJ1-4	TRBV10-3	TGTGCCATCGGGGGGACCCTTAATGAAAAACTGTTTTTT	CAIGGTLNEKLFF
NA	TRBD2	TRBJ2-1	TRBV6-5	TGTGCCAGCAGTTATTGGCGGGAGGGCCGATACAATGAGCAGTTCTTC	CASSYWREGRYNEQFF
NA	TRBD1	TRBJ1-1	TRBV5-1	TGCGCCAGCAGTCTGGACAGGGGGTGGAACACTGAAGCTTTCTTT	CASSLDRGWNTEAFF
NA	NA	TRBJ2-7	TRBV28	TGTGCCAGCCGTTTCGGACCCCTTTCCTACGAGCAGTACTTC	CASRFGPLSYEQYF
NA	NA	TRBJ2-1	TRBV2	TGTGCCAGCAGCGCTGGACTTCCCAATGAGCAGTTCTTC	CASSAGLPNEQFF
NA	NA	TRBJ1-1	TRBV5-6	TGTGCCAGCAGCTTTTCCCGGCGAGGTACTGAAGCTTTCTTT	CASSFSRRGTEAFF
NA	NA	TRBJ2-7	TRBV19	TGTGCCAGTAGTGTCATAGGGGATGGGTACGAGCAGTACTTC	CASSVIGDGYEQYF
NA	NA	TRBJ2-1	TRBV28	TGTGCCAGCAGTTTAAGGGACGGCTATGAGCAGTTCTTC	CASSLRDGYEQFF
NA	NA	TRBJ2-7	TRBV5-6	TGTGCCAGCAGCTTGGGCGCAGGGGCCTACGCCGAGCAGTACTTC	CASSLGAGAYAEQYF
few	NA	TRBJ1-2	TRBV28	TGTGCCTGCTCTGAGGGCTACAACTATGGCTACACCTTC	CACSEGYNYGYTF
NA	TRBD2	TRBJ2-3	TRBV28	TGTGCCAGCAGTTTAATAGGGCTAGCGGTTAGCACAGATACGCAGTATTTT	CASSLIGLAVSTDTQYF
NA	TRBD2	TRBJ2-5	TRBV7-9	TGTGCCAGCAGCTTACTGGTAGCGGGAGATCAGGAGACCCAGTACTTC	CASSLLVAGDQETQYF
NA	NA	TRBJ1-3	TRBV12-5	TGTGCTAGTGGTCTCCAAGGTCCTGGAAACACCATATATTTT	CASGLQGPGNTIYF
NA	NA	TRBJ2-7	TRBV19	TGTGCCAGTAGTTCCGGCGCGGGACGGGGCTCCTACGAGCAGTACTTC	CASSSGAGRGSYEQYF
NA	NA	TRBJ2-1	TRBV10-1	TGCGCCAGCAGTGACCCCAGCGGGCCCTCCTACAATGAGCAGTTCTTC	CASSDPSGPSYNEQFF
NA	NA	TRBJ2-2	TRBV15	TGTGCCACCAGCCCCGTGGGGAGGAGGAACACCGGGGAGCTGTTTTTT	CATSPVGRRNTGELFF